This TCR beta chain was sequenced in a study of T cell responses to AZD1222 COVID-19 vaccine. Whole-study results and caveats: Reportedly, close to half of spike-specific TCRs are directed against unmutated variant regions. At baseline, just a handful of AZD1222 recipients tested seropositive. Females made up more of the donors, who were largely white British, and clonal diversity may have come out too low. Regions 160-218 and 743-854 dominated among vaccine-associated CD4 TCRs spanning spike.

Libraries were prepared by immunoSEQ multiplex PCR; TCRdb keeps only in-frame clonotypes and omits some of them. Of approximately 140,000 clones listed, 90% to 95% are singletons. V shed 6 bases and J shed 2 bases, with 17 bases lying between them. CDR3 length equals 16 residues. CDR1 and CDR2 from the germline V gene are LNHDA and SQIVND (reference sequence). Details on this clone: Its antigen is currently unknown.

J is TRBJ1-5 and V is TRBV19; possibly TRBD1 for D (5 bases). This receptor was identified in an adult in good health. Sequenced material: peripheral blood, taken on day 0 of AZD1222 vaccination. CDR3 bases: TGTGCCAGTAGGTACGGGCACTCGGGGGGCAATCAGCCCCAGCATTTT. This codes for CASRYGHSGGNQPQHF.